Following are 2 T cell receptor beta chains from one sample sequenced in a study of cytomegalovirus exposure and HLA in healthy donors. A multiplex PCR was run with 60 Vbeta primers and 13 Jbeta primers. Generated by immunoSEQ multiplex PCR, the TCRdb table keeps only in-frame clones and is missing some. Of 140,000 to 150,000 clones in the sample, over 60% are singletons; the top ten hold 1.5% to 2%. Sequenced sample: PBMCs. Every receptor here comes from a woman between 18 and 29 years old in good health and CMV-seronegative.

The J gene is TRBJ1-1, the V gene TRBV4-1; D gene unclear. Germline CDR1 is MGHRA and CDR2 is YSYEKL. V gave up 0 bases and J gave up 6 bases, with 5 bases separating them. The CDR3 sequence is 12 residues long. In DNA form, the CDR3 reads TGCGCCAGCAGCCAAGACGGGGCTGAAGCTTTCTTT. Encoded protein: CASSQDGAEAFF.

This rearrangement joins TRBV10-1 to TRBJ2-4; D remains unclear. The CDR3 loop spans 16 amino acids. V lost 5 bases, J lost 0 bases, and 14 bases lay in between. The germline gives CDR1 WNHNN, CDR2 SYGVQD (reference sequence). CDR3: CASSTPRPLAKNIQYF. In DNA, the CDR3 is TGCGCCAGCAGTACGCCTAGGCCCTTAGCCAAAAACATTCAGTACTTC.